This T cell receptor (beta chain) was recovered during a study of shared clonotypes between healthy human individuals. V gave up 1 base and J gave up 0 bases; unmatched junction bases: 6. The germline gives CDR1 SGHAT, CDR2 FQNNGV. This CDR3 is built from 17 residues. The assay was immunoSEQ multiplex PCR, and TCRdb's table has in-frame clones only and misses some. This table has approximately 700,000 clones, about three quarters appearing once. In regard to this clone: Its specificity is not known.

General observations from the study: It was only blood that was sampled, and tissue repertoires likely differ.

Material for sequencing was memory CD4+ T cells sorted from blood. Indicated subset: CD45RA-negative fraction. This TCR was recovered from a woman in her twenties or thirties in good health. V is TRBV11-2 and J is TRBJ2-1, with TRBD2 identical over 7 bases. Written as DNA, the CDR3 is TGTGCCAGCAGCTTAGTAGTGGGAGGGAGCTCCTACAATGAGCAGTTCTTC. As protein: CASSLVVGGSSYNEQFF.